This T cell receptor beta chain comes out of a study of blood T cell repertoires in COVID-19. Overall study: PBMCs, B-cell-depleted T cells, or T cells provided the cDNA or gDNA that made up the material.

This clone was counted only a few times. Germline values: CDR1 MNHEY, CDR2 SVGAGI. V was pared by 5 bases and J by 15 bases, with 11 bases between. This CDR3 region has 11 residues. In the original analysis: From reference gene primer amplification, estimates of nucleated cell counts were derived. Assay used: immunoSEQ multiplex PCR; TCRdb lists only in-frame clones, some missing. V, J and clone size are taken as reported in that table, and D and trimming were inferred from the DNA itself. Among some 320,000 clones listed, over 85% were seen once. This chain uses TRBV6-5 with TRBJ1-6, with D unresolved. The TCR originated in a woman in her 30s with COVID-19, enrolled during active disease. Sequenced input: peripheral blood. CDR3 nucleotides: TGTGCCAGCAGTCACGGACTTAGCCTCCACTTT. Amino acids: CASSHGLSLHF.